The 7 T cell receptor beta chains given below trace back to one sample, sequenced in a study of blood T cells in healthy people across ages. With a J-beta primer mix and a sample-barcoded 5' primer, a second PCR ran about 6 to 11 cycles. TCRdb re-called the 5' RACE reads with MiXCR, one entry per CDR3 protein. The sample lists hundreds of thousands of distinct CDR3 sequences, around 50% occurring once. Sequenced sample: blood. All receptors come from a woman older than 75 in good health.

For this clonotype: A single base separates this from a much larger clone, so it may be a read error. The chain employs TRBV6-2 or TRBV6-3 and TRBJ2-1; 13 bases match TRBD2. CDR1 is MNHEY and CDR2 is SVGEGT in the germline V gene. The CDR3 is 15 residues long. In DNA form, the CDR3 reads TGTGCCAGCACCCCAGGACTAGCGGGAGTCAGCGAGCGGTTCTTC. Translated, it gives CASTPGLAGVSERFF.

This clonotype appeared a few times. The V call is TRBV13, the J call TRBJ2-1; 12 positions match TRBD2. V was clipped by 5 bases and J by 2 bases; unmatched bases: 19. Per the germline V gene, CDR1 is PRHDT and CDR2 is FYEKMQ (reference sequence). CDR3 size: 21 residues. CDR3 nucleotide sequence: TGTGCCAGCAGCGCTAGACTAGCGGGGGAACGGGGGGGGACAACCTACAATGAGCAGTTCTTC. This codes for CASSARLAGERGGTTYNEQFF.

This CDR3 reads CSLGRGGNEQYF. The CDR3 nucleotides are TGCAGCCTTGGTCGTGGGGGCAATGAGCAGTACTTC. The rearrangement uses TRBV29-1 and TRBJ2-5, with a weak D call TRBD1 (6 bases). The V end was cut by 8 bases, the J end by 11 bases, with 21 bases between. The CDR3 totals 12 residues. From germline, CDR1 is SQVTM and CDR2 ANQGSEA.

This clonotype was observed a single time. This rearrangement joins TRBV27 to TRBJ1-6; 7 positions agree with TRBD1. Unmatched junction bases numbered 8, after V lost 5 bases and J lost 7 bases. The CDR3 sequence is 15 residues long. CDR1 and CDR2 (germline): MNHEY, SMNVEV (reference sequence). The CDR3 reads CASSAGQVINSPLHF. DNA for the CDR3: TGTGCCAGCAGTGCTGGACAGGTGATAAATTCACCCCTCCACTTT.

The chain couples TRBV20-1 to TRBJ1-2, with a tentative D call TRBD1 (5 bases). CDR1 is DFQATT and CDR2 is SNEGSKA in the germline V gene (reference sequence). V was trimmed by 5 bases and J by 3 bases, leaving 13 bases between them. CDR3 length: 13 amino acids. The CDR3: CSASGTEYYGYTF. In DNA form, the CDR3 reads TGCAGTGCTTCCGGGACGGAATACTATGGCTACACCTTC.

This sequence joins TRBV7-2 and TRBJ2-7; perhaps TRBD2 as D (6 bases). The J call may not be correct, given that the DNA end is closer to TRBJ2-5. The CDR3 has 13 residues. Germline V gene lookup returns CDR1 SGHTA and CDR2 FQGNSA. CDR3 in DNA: TGTGCCAGCAGCTTCCAGCGGGAAGAGACCCAGTACTTC. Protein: CASSFQREETQYF.

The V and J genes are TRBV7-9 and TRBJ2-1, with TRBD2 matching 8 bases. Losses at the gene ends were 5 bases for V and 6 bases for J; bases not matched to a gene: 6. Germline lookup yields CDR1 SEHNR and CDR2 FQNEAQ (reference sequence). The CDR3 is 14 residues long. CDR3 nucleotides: TGTGCCAGCAGCCTATCGGGGACTAGCAATGAGCAGTTCTTC. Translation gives CASSLSGTSNEQFF.